This T cell receptor beta chain was recorded in a study of ipilimumab plus nivolumab after autologous stem cell transplantation (dated by TCRdb to 2020 to 2022). Study-wide context: The median number of doses received by trial patients was four to six for ipilimumab and 7 to 9 for nivolumab. The myeloma cohort included high-risk transplant-naive patients and patients relapsing within 3 years of a first autologous transplant. Patients with high-risk diffuse large B cell lymphoma, mature T cell lymphoma, or multiple myeloma undergoing autologous transplant were enrolled in the trial. The intent-to-treat population of the trial was made up of 35 to 45 patients.

On the study overall, not on this receptor specifically: The authors stated that profiles of the T cell receptor repertoire, regulatory T cell phenotype and gut microbiota provided a biologic rationale for studying this approach further. The authors concluded that, as post-transplant consolidation, combined checkpoint inhibition appeared tolerable.

In the germline V gene, CDR1 corresponds to MDHEN and CDR2 to SYDVKM. Between the V and J ends, shortened by 7 bases and 4 bases respectively, the junction contains 22 bases. The CDR3 numbers 16 residues from cysteine through phenylalanine. Of the read, only the CDR3 DNA is kept; its 48 bases are in frame from base 1. The library came from the immunoSEQ multiplex PCR assay. TCRdb carries this immuneACCESS record with in-frame sequences only. Its versions omit some clonotypes, under half of them owing to an unresolved V gene in the studies checked, with the rest unexplained. This sample gives some 9,300 clones in total; roughly three quarters of them show up just once. Under 25% of the sample is taken by the ten largest. With respect to this clone: The antigen it binds to is not known. No base quality information exists; no much larger clone differs at one position.

Checkpoint therapy began 14 to 28 days after autologous transplant, with ipilimumab given at 1 mg/kg intravenously on day 1 of selected weeks. Nivolumab was given at 3 mg/kg intravenously on day 1 of weeks 1, 4, 7, 10, and every two weeks through week 26. This Phase Ib clinical trial tested ipilimumab plus nivolumab, a combined checkpoint inhibition, as consolidation after autologous stem cell transplantation. The chain was built from TRBV28 and TRBJ1-2; the D gene is perhaps TRBD1, on 6 matching bases. The source of this sequence is a female donor with multiple myeloma. Sequenced material: PBMCs, taken in a trial of ipilimumab plus nivolumab as post-transplant consolidation. The DNA sequence is given as TGTGCCAGCATTTTTTCGAACACAGGGAGAATCTATGGCTACACCTTC. It codes for CASIFSNTGRIYGYTF.